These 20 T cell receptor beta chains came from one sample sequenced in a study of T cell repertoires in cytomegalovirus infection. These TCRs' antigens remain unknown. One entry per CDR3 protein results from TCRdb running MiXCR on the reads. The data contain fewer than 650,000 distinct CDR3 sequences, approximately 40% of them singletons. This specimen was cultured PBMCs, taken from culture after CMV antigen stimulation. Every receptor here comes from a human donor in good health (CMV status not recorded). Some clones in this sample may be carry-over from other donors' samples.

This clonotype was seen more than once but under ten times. CDR3 sequence reads: CASSPSRDNEQFF. DNA for the CDR3: TGTGCCAGCAGCCCTTCAAGGGACAATGAGCAGTTCTTC. J is TRBJ2-1 and V is TRBV7-2; no firm D call. Trimming cost V 5 bases and J 5 bases, with 10 bases left between them. The CDR3 runs to 13 residues. CDR1 and CDR2 (germline): SGHTA, FQGNSA.

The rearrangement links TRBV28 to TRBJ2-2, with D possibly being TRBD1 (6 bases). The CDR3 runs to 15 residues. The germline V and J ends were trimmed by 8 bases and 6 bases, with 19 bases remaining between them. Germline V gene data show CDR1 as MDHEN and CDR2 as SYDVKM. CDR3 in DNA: TGTGCCAGCTCCGACCCAGGGGCGATCCCCGGGGAGCTGTTTTTT. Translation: CASSDPGAIPGELFF.

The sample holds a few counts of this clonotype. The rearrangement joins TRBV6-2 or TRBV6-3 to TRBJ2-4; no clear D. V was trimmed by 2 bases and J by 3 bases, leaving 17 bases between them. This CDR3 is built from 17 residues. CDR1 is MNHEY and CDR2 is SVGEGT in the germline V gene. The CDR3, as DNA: TGTGCCAGCAGTTACCCCAGTCATCTGAGTCTCAAAAACATTCAGTACTTC. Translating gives CASSYPSHLSLKNIQYF.

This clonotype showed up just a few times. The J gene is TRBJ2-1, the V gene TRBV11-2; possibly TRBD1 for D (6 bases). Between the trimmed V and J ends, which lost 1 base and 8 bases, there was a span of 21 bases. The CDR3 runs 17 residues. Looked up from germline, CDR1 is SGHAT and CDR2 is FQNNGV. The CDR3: CASSLGWLLGARDEQFF. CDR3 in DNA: TGTGCCAGCAGCTTAGGCTGGTTGTTGGGGGCTCGCGATGAGCAGTTCTTC.

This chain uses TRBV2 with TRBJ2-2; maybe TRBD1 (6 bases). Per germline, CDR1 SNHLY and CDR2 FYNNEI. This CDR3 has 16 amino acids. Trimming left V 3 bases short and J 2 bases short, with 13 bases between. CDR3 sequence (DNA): TGTGCCAGCAGTGACTCCGGGACAAAAAACACCGGGGAGCTGTTTTTT. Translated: CASSDSGTKNTGELFF.

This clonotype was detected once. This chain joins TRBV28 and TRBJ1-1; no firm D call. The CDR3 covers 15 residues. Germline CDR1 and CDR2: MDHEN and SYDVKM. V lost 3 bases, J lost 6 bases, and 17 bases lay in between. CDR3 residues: CASSLYTVDRAEAFF. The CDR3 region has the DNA TGTGCCAGCAGTTTGTACACCGTTGATAGGGCTGAAGCTTTCTTT.

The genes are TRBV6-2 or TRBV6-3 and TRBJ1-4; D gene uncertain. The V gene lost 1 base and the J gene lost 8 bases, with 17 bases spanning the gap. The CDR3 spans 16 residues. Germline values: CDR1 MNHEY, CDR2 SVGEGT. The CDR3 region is CASSYFRRGWEEKLFF. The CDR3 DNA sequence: TGTGCCAGCAGTTACTTTCGACGGGGTTGGGAGGAAAAACTGTTTTTT.

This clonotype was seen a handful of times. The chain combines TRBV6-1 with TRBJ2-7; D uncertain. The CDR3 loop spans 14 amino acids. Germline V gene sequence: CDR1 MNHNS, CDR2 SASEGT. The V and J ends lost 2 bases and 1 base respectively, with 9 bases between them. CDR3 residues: CASSETTFSYEQYF. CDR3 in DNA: TGTGCCAGCAGTGAAACTACCTTTTCCTACGAGCAGTACTTC.

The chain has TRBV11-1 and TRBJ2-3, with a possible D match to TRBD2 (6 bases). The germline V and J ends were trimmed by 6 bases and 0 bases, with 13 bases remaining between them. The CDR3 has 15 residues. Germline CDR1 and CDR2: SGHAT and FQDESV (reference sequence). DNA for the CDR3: TGTGCCAGCAGTTTCGGGACTCTTAGCACAGATACGCAGTATTTT. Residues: CASSFGTLSTDTQYF.

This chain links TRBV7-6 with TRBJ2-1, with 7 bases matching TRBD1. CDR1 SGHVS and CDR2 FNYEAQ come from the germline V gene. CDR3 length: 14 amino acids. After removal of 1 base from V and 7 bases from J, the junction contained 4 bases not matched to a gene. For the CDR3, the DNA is TGTGCCAGCAGCTTAGGGGACAGCCAAAATGAGCAGTTCTTC. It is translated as CASSLGDSQNEQFF.

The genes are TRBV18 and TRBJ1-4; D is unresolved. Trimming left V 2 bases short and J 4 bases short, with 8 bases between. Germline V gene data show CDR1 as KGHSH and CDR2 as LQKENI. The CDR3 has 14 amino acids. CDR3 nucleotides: TGTGCCAGCTCACCAGAGGCAGTTAATGAAAAACTGTTTTTT. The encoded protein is CASSPEAVNEKLFF.

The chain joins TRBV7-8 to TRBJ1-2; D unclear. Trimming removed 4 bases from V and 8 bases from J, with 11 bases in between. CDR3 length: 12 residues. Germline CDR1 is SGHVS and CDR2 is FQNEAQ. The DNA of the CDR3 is TGTGCCAGCAGCTCCGCCCTCGGGGGCTACACCTTC. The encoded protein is CASSSALGGYTF.

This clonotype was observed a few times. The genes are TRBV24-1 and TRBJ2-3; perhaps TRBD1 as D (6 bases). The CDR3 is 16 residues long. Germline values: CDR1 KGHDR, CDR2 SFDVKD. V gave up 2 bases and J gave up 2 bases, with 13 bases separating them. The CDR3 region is CATSDSSRGPTDTQYF. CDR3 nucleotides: TGTGCCACCAGTGATTCTTCCAGGGGACCCACAGATACGCAGTATTTT.

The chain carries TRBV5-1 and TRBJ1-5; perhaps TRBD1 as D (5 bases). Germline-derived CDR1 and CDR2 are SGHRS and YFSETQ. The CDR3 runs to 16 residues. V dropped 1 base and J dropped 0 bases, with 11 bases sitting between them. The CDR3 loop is CASSLTGDFSNQPQHF. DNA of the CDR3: TGCGCCAGCAGCTTGACGGGGGATTTTAGCAATCAGCCCCAGCATTTT.

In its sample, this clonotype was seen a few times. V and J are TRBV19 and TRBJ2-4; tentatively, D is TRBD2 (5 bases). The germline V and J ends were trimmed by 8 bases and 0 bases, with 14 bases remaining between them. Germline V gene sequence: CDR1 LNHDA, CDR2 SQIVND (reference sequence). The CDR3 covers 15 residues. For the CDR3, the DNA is TGTGCCAGTGGGCTCGCGGGTTTAGCCAAAAACATTCAGTACTTC. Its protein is CASGLAGLAKNIQYF.

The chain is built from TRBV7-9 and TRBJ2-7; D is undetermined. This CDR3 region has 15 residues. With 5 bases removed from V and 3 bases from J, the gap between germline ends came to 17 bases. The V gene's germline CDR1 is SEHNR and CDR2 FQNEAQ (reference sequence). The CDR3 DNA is TGTGCCAGCAGCCCCCTAGGAGCCTCGGGCTACGAGCAGTACTTC. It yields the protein CASSPLGASGYEQYF.

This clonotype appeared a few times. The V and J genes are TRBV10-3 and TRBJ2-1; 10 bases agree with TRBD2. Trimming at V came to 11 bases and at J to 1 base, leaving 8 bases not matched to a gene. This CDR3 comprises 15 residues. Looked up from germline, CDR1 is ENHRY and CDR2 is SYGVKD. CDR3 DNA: TGTGCCTCCCGTCGGACTAGCGGATCCTACAATGAGCAGTTCTTC. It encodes CASRRTSGSYNEQFF.

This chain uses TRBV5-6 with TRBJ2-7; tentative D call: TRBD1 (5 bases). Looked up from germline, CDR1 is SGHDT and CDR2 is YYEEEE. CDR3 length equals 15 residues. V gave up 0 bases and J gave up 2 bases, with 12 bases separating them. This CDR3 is CASSLGGTTAYEQYF. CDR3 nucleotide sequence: TGTGCCAGCAGCTTGGGGGGCACAACGGCCTACGAGCAGTACTTC. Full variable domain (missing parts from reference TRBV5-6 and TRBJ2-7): DAGVTQSPTHLIKTRGQQVTLRCSPKSGHDTVSWYQQALGQGPQFIFQYYEEEERQRGNFPDRFSGHQFPNYSSELNVNALLLGDSALYLCASSLGGTTAYEQYFGPGTRLTVT.

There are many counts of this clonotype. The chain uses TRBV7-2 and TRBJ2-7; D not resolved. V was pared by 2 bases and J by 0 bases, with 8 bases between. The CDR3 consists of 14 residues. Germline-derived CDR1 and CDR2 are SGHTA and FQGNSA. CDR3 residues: CASSLMALSYEQYF. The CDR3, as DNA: TGTGCCAGCAGCTTAATGGCCCTCTCCTACGAGCAGTACTTC.

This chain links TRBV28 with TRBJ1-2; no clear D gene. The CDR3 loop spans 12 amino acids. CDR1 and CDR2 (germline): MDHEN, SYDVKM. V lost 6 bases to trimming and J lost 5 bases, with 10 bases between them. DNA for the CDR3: TGTGCCAGCAGCCTACGCTTGTATGGCTACACCTTC. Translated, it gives CASSLRLYGYTF.